This T cell receptor (beta chain) came from a study of cytomegalovirus exposure and HLA in healthy donors. Whole-study results and caveats: Specificity for CMV antigens was confirmed in vitro for a few of the CMV-associated chains. In most subjects, TCR beta sequences reportedly gave accurate predictions of HLA-A and HLA-B alleles. A later analysis reported that several of the most significant clusters appeared to be linked to common viral pathogens, among them Epstein-Barr virus. High specificity and sensitivity for cytomegalovirus status were reported for the classifier.

The CDR3 consists of 16 residues. The trim removed 4 bases at V and 0 bases at J, leaving 4 bases unmatched. Germline assignment: CDR1 SGDLS and CDR2 YYNGEE. With respect to this clone: Its specificity is unknown.

The PCR had 60 Vbeta and 13 Jbeta primers. The assay was immunoSEQ multiplex PCR, and TCRdb's table has in-frame clones only and misses some. The sample has some 130,000 clones; less than 90% are singletons. The sample was PBMCs. This chain uses TRBV9 with TRBJ2-3; 11 positions match TRBD2. This clonotype was sampled from a man aged 35-49 years in good health and CMV-seronegative. This chain's CDR3 is CASSFRTSGSTDTQYF. CDR3 sequence (DNA): TGTGCCAGCAGCTTTCGGACTAGCGGGAGCACAGATACGCAGTATTTT. Variable domain in full (rest from reference TRBV9 and TRBJ2-3): DSGVTQTPKHLITATGQRVTLRCSPRSGDLSVYWYQQSLDQGLQFLIQYYNGEERAKGNILERFSAQQFPDLHSELNLSSLELGDSALYFCASSFRTSGSTDTQYFGPGTRLTVL.